This T cell receptor beta chain came from a study of blood T cells in healthy people across ages. Whole-study context: About one barcoded beta molecule per two T cells came from capture by template switching.

The study's findings and limits: Versus aged donors, long-lived donors had higher diversity and more naive CD4+ cells. A roughly linear age-dependent decrease characterized TCR beta diversity per million T cells.

Germline V gene sequence: CDR1 DFQATT, CDR2 SNEGSKA (reference sequence). Trimming at V came to 0 bases and at J to 7 bases, leaving 10 bases not matched to a gene. The CDR3 is 17 residues long. Primed by a sample-barcoded 5' primer and a J-beta primer mix, a second PCR proceeded for 7 to 11 cycles. TCRdb re-called the 5' RACE reads with MiXCR, one entry per CDR3 protein. The table has 550,000 to 800,000 distinct CDR3 sequences, around 21% seen once; the top ten hold 3.5% to 4%. Remarks on this clonotype: The antigen is unknown.

The sequence was collected from a man aged 65 to 85 in good health. This sequence joins TRBV20-1 and TRBJ2-1, with 12 bases lining up with TRBD2. The sample comprised blood. The CDR3 coding sequence is TGCAGTGCTAGAGATAACCTACTAGCGGGAGGAAGAAATGAGCAGTTCTTC. Protein: CSARDNLLAGGRNEQFF.